This record covers a single T cell receptor beta chain. The data derive from a study of cytomegalovirus exposure and HLA in healthy donors. Both 60 Vbeta primers and 13 Jbeta primers went into the PCR. The repertoire was sequenced with immunoSEQ multiplex PCR; TCRdb's copy has only in-frame clones and lacks some. The data contain under 150,000 clones, about 80% of them singletons. The junction had 11 bases not matched to a gene; V was cut back by 6 bases and J by 5 bases. The CDR3 contains 15 residues. Per the germline V gene, CDR1 is MNHEY and CDR2 is SVGAGI. The specimen sequenced was PBMCs. The TCR originated in a boy aged 2 to 9 in good health and CMV-seronegative. The chain links TRBV6-5 to TRBJ1-1; 8 positions match TRBD1. The CDR3 bases are TGTGCCAGCAGCCGGACAGGGATGGGTGGAACTGAAGCTTTCTTT. The encoded protein is CASSRTGMGGTEAFF.